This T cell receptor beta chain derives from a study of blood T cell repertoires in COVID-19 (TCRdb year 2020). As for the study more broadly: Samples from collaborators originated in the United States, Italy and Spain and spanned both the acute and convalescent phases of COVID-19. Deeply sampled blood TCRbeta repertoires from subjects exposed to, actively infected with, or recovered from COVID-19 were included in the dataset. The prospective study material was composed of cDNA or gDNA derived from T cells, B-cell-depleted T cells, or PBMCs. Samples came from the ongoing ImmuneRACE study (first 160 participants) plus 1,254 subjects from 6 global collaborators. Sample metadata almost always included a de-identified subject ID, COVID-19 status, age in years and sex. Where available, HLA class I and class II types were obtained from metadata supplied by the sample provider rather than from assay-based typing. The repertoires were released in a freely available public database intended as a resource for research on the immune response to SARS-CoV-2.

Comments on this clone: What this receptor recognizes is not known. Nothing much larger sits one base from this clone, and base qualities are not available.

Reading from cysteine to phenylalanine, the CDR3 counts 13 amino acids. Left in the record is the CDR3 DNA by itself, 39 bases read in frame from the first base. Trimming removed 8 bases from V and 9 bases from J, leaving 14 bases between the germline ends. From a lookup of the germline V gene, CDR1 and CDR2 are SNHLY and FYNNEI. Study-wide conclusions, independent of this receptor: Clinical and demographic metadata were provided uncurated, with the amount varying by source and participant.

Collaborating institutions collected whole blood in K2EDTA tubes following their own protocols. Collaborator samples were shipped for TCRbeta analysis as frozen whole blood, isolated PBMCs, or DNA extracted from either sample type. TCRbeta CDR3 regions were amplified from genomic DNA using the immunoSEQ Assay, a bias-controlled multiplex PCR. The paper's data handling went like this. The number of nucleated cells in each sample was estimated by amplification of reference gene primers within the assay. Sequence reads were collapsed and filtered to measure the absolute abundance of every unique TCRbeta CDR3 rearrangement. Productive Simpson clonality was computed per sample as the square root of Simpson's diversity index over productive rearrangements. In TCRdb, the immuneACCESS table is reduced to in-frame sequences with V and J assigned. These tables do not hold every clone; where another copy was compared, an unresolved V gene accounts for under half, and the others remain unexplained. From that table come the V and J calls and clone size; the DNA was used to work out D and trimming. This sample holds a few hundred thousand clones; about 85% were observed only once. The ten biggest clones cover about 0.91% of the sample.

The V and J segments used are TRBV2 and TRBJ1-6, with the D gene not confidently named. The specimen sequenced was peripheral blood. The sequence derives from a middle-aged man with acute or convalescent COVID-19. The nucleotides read TGTGCCAGCGGGTTGGAGCCCCGTTCACCCCTCCACTTT. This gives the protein CASGLEPRSPLHF.